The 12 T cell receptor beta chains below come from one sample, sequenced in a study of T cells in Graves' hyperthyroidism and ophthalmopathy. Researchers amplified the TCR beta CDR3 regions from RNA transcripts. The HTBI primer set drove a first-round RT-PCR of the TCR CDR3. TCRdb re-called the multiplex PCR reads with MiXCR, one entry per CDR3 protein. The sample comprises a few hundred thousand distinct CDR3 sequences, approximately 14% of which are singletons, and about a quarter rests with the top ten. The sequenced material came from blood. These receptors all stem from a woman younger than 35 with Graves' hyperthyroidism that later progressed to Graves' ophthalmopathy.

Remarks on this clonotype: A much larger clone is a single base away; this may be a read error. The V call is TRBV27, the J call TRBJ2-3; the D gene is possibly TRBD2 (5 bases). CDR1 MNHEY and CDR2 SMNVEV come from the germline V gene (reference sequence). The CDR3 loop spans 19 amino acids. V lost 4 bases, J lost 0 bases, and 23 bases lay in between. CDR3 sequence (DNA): TGTGCCAGCAGTTCGGGGAGCCGGACGTGGTTAGCTAGCACAGATACGCAGTATTTT. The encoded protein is CASSSGSRTWLASTDTQYF.

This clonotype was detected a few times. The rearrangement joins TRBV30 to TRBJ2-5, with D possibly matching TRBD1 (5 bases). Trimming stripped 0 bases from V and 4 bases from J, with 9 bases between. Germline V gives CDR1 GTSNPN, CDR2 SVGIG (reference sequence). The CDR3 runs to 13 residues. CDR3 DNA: TGTGCCTGGAGTGTGTGGGGCGGAGAGACCCAGTACTTC. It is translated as CAWSVWGGETQYF.

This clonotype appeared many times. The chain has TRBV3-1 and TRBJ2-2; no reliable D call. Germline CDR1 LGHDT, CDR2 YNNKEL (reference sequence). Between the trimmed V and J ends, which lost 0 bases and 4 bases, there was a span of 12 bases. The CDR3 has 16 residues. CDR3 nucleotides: TGTGCCAGCAGCCAAGATTTTTCCCCGATCACCGGGGAGCTGTTTTTT. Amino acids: CASSQDFSPITGELFF.

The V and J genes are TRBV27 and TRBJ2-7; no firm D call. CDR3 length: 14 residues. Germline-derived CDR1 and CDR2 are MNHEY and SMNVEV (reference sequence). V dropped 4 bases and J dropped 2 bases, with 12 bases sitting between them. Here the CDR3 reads CASSSSHTAYEQYF. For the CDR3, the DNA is TGTGCCAGCAGTTCATCCCATACCGCCTACGAGCAGTACTTC.

The CDR3, as DNA: TGTGCCAGCAGTATTCTCCCGGCTAGAATGAACACTGAAGCTTTCTTT. Translated, it gives CASSILPARMNTEAFF. The J gene is TRBJ1-1, the V gene TRBV28; D gene unclear. V was trimmed by 5 bases and J by 0 bases, leaving 16 bases between them. The length of the CDR3 is 16 residues. CDR1 and CDR2 (germline): MDHEN, SYDVKM.

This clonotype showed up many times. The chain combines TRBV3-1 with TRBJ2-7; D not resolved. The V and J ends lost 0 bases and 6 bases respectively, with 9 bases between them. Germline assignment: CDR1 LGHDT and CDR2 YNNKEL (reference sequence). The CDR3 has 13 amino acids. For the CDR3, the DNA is TGTGCCAGCAGCCAAGATGGCTCAACCGAGCAGTACTTC. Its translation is CASSQDGSTEQYF.

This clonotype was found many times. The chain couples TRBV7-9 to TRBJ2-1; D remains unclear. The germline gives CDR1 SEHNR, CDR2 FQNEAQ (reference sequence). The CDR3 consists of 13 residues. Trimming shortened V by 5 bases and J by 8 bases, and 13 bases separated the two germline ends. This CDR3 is CASSLFSVDEQFF. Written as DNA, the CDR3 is TGTGCCAGCAGCCTATTCAGTGTCGATGAGCAGTTCTTC.

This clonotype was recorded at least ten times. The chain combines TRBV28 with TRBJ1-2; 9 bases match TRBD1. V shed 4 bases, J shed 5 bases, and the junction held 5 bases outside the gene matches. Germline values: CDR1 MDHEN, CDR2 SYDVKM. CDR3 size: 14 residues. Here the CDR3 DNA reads TGTGCCAGCAGTTCACGGACAGGGGTTTATGGCTACACCTTC. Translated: CASSSRTGVYGYTF.

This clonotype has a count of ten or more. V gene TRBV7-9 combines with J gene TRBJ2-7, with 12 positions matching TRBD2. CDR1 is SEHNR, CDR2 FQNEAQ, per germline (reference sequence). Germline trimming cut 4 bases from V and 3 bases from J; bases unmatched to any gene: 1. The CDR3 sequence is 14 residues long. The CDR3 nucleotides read TGTGCCAGCAGCTGGGGACTAGCGGGCTACGAGCAGTACTTC. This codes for CASSWGLAGYEQYF.

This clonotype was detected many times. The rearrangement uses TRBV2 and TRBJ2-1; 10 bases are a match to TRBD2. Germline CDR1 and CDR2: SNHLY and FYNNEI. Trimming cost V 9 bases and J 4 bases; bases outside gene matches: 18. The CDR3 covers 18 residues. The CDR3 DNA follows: TGTGCCAGTGAACTAGCGGGAATTTTTGGGATGGGTTACAATGAGCAGTTCTTC. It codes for CASELAGIFGMGYNEQFF.

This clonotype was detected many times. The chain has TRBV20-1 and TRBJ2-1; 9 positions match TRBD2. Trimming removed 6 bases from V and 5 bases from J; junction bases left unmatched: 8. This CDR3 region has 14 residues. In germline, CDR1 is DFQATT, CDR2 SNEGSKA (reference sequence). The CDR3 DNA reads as TGCAGTGCCGGCGGCGGGAGGGCTAACAATGAGCAGTTCTTC. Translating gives CSAGGGRANNEQFF.

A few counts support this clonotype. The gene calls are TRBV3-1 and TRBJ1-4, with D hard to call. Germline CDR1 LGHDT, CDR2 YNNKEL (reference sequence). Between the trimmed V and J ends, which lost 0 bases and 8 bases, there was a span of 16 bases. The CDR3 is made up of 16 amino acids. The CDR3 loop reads CASSQDGSEMFEKLFF. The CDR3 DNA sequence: TGTGCCAGCAGCCAAGACGGGTCAGAAATGTTCGAAAAACTGTTTTTT.